The following is a TCR beta chain sequence with its context. TCRdb's table, derived via immunoSEQ multiplex PCR, lists solely in-frame clones and lacks some. The table shows fewer than 75,000 clones, with around 81% occurring only once. The data were obtained in a study of glioma-infiltrating T cells after dendritic cell vaccination. The sample was blood, taken before dendritic cell vaccination. This sequence was found in a human donor with glioblastoma.

CDR3 sequence reads: CASSQVDMLVYTEAFF. Here the CDR3 DNA reads TGCGCCAGCAGCCAAGTTGACATGCTTGTATACACTGAAGCTTTCTTT. The chain joins TRBV4-1 to TRBJ1-1; D ambiguous. Germline V gives CDR1 MGHRA, CDR2 YSYEKL. The CDR3 length is 16 residues. Between the trimmed V and J ends, which lost 1 base and 3 bases, there was a span of 15 bases.